A selection of T cell receptor beta chains follows, all from one sample in a study of CD8 T cells in Susac syndrome. TCRdb independently ran MiXCR on the immunoSEQ multiplex PCR reads; one entry per CDR3 protein. The sample consists of some 48,000 distinct CDR3 sequences, 85% to 95% of them appearing once. Material for sequencing was CD8+ T cells from PBMCs. The source of these receptors is a human donor in good health. The CDR3 runs from the conserved cysteine through the conserved F or W. D genes are given only for firm matches. Clone size is not always given. Where it is, it says once, few, many or a class for expanded clones.

d_gene: TRBD1; j_gene: TRBJ1-1; abundance: NA; v_gene: TRBV2; CDR3aa: CASSPGQGEIRAFF; CDR3nt: TGTGCCAGCAGCCCCGGACAGGGTGAGATAAGGGCTTTCTTT
d_gene: NA; j_gene: TRBJ2-1; abundance: NA; v_gene: TRBV29-1; CDR3aa: CSVVSVTANEQFF; CDR3nt: TGCAGCGTTGTAAGTGTCACAGCCAATGAGCAGTTCTTC
d_gene: NA; j_gene: TRBJ2-3; abundance: NA; v_gene: TRBV5-5; CDR3aa: CASSLVAGDTQYF; CDR3nt: TGTGCCAGCAGCTTGGTCGCGGGAGATACGCAGTATTTT
d_gene: NA; j_gene: TRBJ2-1; abundance: NA; v_gene: TRBV11-2; CDR3aa: CASSLGVAYNEQFF; CDR3nt: TGTGCCAGCAGCCTAGGGGTGGCCTACAATGAGCAGTTCTTC
d_gene: TRBD1; j_gene: TRBJ2-7; abundance: NA; v_gene: TRBV27; CDR3aa: CASSLDRVGEQYF; CDR3nt: TGTGCCAGCAGTTTAGACAGGGTTGGCGAGCAGTACTTC
d_gene: NA; j_gene: TRBJ2-1; abundance: NA; v_gene: TRBV5-6; CDR3aa: CASSLGRSYNEQFF; CDR3nt: TGTGCCAGCAGCTTAGGGAGGTCCTACAATGAGCAGTTCTTC
d_gene: NA; j_gene: TRBJ1-1; abundance: NA; v_gene: TRBV19; CDR3aa: CASSFRTGPFGTEAFF; CDR3nt: TGTGCCAGTAGTTTCCGAACAGGCCCGTTCGGCACTGAAGCTTTCTTT
d_gene: NA; j_gene: TRBJ2-7; abundance: once; v_gene: TRBV5-4; CDR3aa: CASSFPASLGSYEQYF; CDR3nt: TGTGCCAGCAGCTTTCCCGCGAGTCTAGGCTCCTACGAGCAGTACTTC
d_gene: NA; j_gene: TRBJ2-2; abundance: NA; v_gene: TRBV2; CDR3aa: CASSEASPRLFF; CDR3nt: TGTGCCAGCAGTGAAGCATCCCCGAGACTGTTTTTT
d_gene: NA; j_gene: TRBJ2-1; abundance: NA; v_gene: TRBV5-1; CDR3aa: CASSPDRSHYNEQFF; CDR3nt: TGCGCCAGCAGCCCCGACAGATCCCACTACAATGAGCAGTTCTTC
d_gene: NA; j_gene: TRBJ2-1; abundance: NA; v_gene: TRBV11-2; CDR3aa: CASSSGVPYNEQFF; CDR3nt: TGTGCCAGCAGCTCTGGGGTCCCCTACAATGAGCAGTTCTTC